This T cell receptor beta chain originates from a study of T cells in Graves' hyperthyroidism and ophthalmopathy. Overall study results and limits: From stable hyperthyroidism, ophthalmopathy was set apart by a 13 V-J model. Blood also showed most of the thyroid clonotypes that were expanded above 0.001.

CDR3 length: 16 amino acids. Trimming took 0 bases from V and 9 from J; bases not matched to a gene: 9. Germline-derived CDR1 and CDR2 are SGHRS and YFSETQ. Many counts were recorded for this clonotype. The antigen is undetermined. Exclusion criteria comprised uncontrolled infection, other autoimmune disease, pregnancy or lactation. Diagnosis relied on clinical symptoms, serum thyroxine and TRAb, thyroid ultrasound and orbital computed tomography. The source material, RNA transcripts, was used to amplify TCR beta CDR3 regions. HTBI primers were the set used in a first-round RT-PCR of the TCR CDR3. MiXCR, applied by TCRdb to the multiplex PCR reads, yields one record per CDR3 protein. The repertoire has about 570,000 distinct CDR3 sequences, 40% to 55% of them found once; the top ten carry under 20%.

Material for sequencing was peripheral blood or thyroid tissue (not recorded which). This TCR was sampled from an adult woman with Graves' disease, either hyperthyroidism or ophthalmopathy (not recorded which). The V and J genes are TRBV5-1 and TRBJ1-6; 7 nucleotides match TRBD1. The CDR3, as DNA: TGCGCCAGCAGCTTGGCCGGACAGGAGGGAATTTCACCCCTCCACTTT. It is translated as CASSLAGQEGISPLHF.